The clone carrying this T cell receptor (beta chain) was detected ten times or more. The sample comes from a study of T-cell reconstitution after alpha-beta-depleted transplantation in children. V lost 6 bases to trimming and J lost 3 bases, with 11 bases between them. Germline V lookup: CDR1 KGHDR, CDR2 SFDVKD. There are 14 residues in the CDR3. Preparation of the TCRbeta library used unique molecular identifiers. MiXCR, applied by TCRdb to the PCR reads, yields one record per CDR3 protein. The sample holds approximately 250,000 distinct CDR3 sequences, about 26% seen once. The input for sequencing was PBMCs, taken before TCRalphabeta/CD19-depleted stem cell transplant. The sequence was collected from a girl aged 2 to 10 with Fanconi anemia, due to receive a stem cell transplant. The genes are TRBV24-1 and TRBJ2-1; a possible D gene is TRBD2 (6 bases). The CDR3, as DNA: TGTGCCACCAGTAAGACTAGAGGCTACAATGAGCAGTTCTTC. Protein sequence: CATSKTRGYNEQFF.